A selection of T cell receptor beta chains follows, all from one sample in a study of blood T cell repertoires in COVID-19. Using immunoSEQ multiplex PCR, the repertoire was profiled, and TCRdb retains in-frame clones only, with some absent. The table includes fewer than 250,000 clones, 75% to 85% detected once. The sequenced sample consisted of peripheral blood. The receptors derive from a woman aged 45-65 years with acute or convalescent COVID-19. Each CDR3 is given with its conserved first and last residue.

TRBJ1-2 | TRBV3-1/TRBV3-2 | CASSQGGNYGYTF
TRBJ2-2 | TRBV7-7 | CASSSNPGQGWDTGELFF
TRBJ1-1 | TRBV6-5 | CASSYRQAFTEAFF
TRBJ1-1 | TRBV11-2 | CASRSNRSPNTEAFF
TRBJ2-2 | TRBV10-3 | CAISDRKSGGNTGELFF
TRBJ1-6 | TRBV11-2 | CASSLRQGNSPLHF
TRBJ1-4 | TRBV28 | CAGQGGSNEKLFF
TRBJ1-3 | TRBV15 | CATSREDSSGNTIYF
TRBJ2-4 | TRBV6-6 | CASIGQGASKNIQYF
TRBJ2-3 | TRBV5-1 | CASSTWGRGSFTDTQYF
TRBJ2-3 | TRBV28 | CASSLLEGEPRDTQYF
TRBJ2-5 | TRBV15 | CATSSNPGGRETQYF
TRBJ2-3 | TRBV24-1 | CATSDLARADTQYF
TRBJ2-2 | TRBV4-1 | CASSQRTSGDTGELFF
TRBJ1-5 | TRBV15 | CATSSPGQPQHF
TRBJ1-6 | TRBV5-1 | CASSLITRDMANSPLHF
TRBJ2-5 | TRBV6-2/TRBV6-3 | CASSRGSQETQYF
TRBJ1-6 | TRBV7-3 | CASSLWTNSPLHF
TRBJ1-5 | TRBV28 | CASSLGRNQPQHF
TRBJ1-4 | TRBV5-1 | CASSLERGSNEKLFF
TRBJ1-1 | TRBV2 | CASHKTTGGNTEAFF
TRBJ2-2 | TRBV30 | CAWSVGLANTGELFF
TRBJ1-3 | TRBV9 | CASSVATGGGNSGNTIYF
TRBJ2-7 | TRBV2 | CASRRLAASSYEQYF
TRBJ2-2 | TRBV5-1 | CASSLLAVNTGELFF
TRBJ1-2 | TRBV5-1 | CASSLATQVNYGYTF
TRBJ2-2 | TRBV5-8 | CASSLAPTGGSGELFF
TRBJ2-1 | TRBV29-1 | CSVDLAGFSNEQFF
TRBJ1-2 | TRBV19 | CASSVNTGVNNYGYTF
TRBJ2-2 | TRBV2 | CASNAGPLPGELFF
TRBJ1-4 | TRBV7-6 | CASSLKTPGQRGEKLFF
TRBJ2-1 | TRBV11-3 | CASSLEGTGFSEQFF
TRBJ1-4 | TRBV28 | CASSSGTGKEKLFF
TRBJ2-7 | TRBV5-1 | CASSLNSYYEQYF
TRBJ2-3 | TRBV29-1 | CSAPTGMGTDTQYF
TRBJ1-2 | TRBV19 | CASSIVGANYGYTF
TRBJ2-7 | TRBV2 | CASSEGLLLYEQYF
TRBJ2-5 | TRBV5-5 | CASRLAGGLYETQYF
TRBJ2-3 | TRBV28 | CATGGLSYTDTQYF
TRBJ1-3 | TRBV7-2 | CASSLSRNTIYF
TRBJ1-4 | TRBV19 | CASSIGGQANEKLFF
TRBJ1-1 | TRBV28 | CASLTGGIGNTEAFF
TRBJ2-3 | TRBV15 | CATSRSSGTLVTDTQYF
TRBJ2-7 | TRBV2 | CASSADRDFYEQYF
TRBJ2-5 | TRBV7-9 | CASSLPRRPQYF